The T cell receptor (beta chain) under discussion was sequenced for a study of control samples from healthy donors and cancer patients. TCRdb's table, derived via immunoSEQ multiplex PCR, lists solely in-frame clones and lacks some. The sample lists around 170,000 clones, around 88% occurring once. Trimming cost V 4 bases and J 8 bases; bases outside gene matches: 8. The CDR3 totals 15 residues. CDR1 and CDR2 from the germline V gene are SGHRS and YFSETQ. This receptor was obtained from a woman in her twenties or thirties in good health. The sample was blood. This sequence joins TRBV5-1 and TRBJ2-1; 11 nucleotides align to TRBD1. In nucleotides, the CDR3 is TGCGCCAGCAGCGCGGGGACAGGGGGTGCCGATGAGCAGTTCTTC. It codes for CASSAGTGGADEQFF.